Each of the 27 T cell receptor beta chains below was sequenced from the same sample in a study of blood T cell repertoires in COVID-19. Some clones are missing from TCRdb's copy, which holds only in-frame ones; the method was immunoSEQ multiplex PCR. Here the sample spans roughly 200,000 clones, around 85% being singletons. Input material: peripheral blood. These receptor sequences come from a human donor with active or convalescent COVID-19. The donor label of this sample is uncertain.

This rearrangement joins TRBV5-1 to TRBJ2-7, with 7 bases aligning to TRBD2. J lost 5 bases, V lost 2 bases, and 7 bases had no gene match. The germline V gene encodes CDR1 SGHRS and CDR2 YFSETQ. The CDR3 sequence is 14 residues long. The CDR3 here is CASSFGASGDEQYF. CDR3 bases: TGCGCCAGCAGCTTCGGAGCGAGCGGGGACGAGCAGTACTTC.

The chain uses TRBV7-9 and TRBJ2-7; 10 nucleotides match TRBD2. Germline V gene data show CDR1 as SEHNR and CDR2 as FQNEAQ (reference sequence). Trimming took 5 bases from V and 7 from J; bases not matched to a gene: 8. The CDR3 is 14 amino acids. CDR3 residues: CASSQSGTSEEQYF. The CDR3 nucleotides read TGTGCCAGCAGCCAGTCCGGGACTAGCGAGGAGCAGTACTTC.

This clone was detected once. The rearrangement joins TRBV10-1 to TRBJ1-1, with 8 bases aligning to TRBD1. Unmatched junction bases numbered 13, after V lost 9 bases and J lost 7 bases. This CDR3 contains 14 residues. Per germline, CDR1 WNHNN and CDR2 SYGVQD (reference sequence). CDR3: CARRPGQAAGEAFF. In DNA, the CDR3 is TGCGCCAGGAGACCGGGACAGGCGGCCGGTGAAGCTTTCTTT.

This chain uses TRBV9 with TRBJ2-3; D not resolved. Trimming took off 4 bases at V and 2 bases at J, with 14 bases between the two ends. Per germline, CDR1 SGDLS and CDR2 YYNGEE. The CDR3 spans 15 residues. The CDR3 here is CASSLLDWYTDTQYF. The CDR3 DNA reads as TGTGCCAGCAGCTTATTAGACTGGTACACAGATACGCAGTATTTT.

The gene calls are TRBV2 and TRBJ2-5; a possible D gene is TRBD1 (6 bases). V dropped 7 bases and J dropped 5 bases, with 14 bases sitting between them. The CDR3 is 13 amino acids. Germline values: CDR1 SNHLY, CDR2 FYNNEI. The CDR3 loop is CASTKGQRETQYF. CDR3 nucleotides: TGTGCCAGCACCAAAGGACAGCGGGAGACCCAGTACTTC. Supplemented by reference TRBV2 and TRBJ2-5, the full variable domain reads EPEVTQTPSHQVTQMGQEVILRCVPISNHLYFYWYRQILGQKVEFLVSFYNNEISEKSEIFDDQFSVERPDGSNFTLKIRSTKLEDSAMYFCASTKGQRETQYFGPGTRLLVL.

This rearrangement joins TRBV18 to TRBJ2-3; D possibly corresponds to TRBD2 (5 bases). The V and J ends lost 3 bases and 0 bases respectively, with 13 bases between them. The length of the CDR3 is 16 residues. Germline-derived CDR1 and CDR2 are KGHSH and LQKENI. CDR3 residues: CASSPGLGQSTDTQYF. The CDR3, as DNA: TGTGCCAGCTCACCCGGACTTGGCCAAAGCACAGATACGCAGTATTTT.

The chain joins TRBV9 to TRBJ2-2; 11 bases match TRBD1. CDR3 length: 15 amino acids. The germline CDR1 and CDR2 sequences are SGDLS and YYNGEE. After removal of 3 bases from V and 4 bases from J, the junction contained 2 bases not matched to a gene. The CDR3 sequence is CASSAGTGGTGELFF. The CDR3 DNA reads TGTGCCAGCAGCGCCGGGACAGGGGGCACCGGGGAGCTGTTTTTT.

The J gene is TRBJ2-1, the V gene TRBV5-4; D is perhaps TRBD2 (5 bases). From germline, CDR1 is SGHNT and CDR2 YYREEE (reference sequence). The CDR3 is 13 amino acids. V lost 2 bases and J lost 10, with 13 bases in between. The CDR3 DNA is TGTGCCAGCAGCTTTCGGCACGGGGAGGAGCAGTTCTTC. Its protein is CASSFRHGEEQFF.

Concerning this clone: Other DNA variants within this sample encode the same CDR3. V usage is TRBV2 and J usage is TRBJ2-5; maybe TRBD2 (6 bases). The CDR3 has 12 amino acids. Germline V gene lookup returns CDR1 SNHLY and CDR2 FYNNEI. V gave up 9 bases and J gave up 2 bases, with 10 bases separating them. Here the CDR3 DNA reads TGTGCCAGTTCGGGACTTCAAGAGACCCAGTACTTC. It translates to CASSGLQETQYF.

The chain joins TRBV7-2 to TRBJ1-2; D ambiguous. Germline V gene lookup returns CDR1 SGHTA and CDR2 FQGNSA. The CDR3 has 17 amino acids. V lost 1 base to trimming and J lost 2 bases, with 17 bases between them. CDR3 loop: CASSLGTPTGGNYGYTF. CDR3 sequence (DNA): TGTGCCAGCAGCTTAGGCACCCCTACGGGAGGGAACTATGGCTACACCTTC.

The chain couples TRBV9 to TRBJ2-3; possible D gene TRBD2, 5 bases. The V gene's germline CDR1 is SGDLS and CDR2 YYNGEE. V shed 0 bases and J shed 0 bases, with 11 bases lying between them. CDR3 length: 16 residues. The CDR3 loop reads CASSVDPAASTDTQYF. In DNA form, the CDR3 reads TGTGCCAGCAGCGTAGACCCAGCGGCTAGCACAGATACGCAGTATTTT.

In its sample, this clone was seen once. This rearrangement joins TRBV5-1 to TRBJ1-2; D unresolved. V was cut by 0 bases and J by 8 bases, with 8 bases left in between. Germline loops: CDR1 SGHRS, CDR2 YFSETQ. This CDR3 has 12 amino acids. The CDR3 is CASSLDEEGYTF. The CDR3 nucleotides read TGCGCCAGCAGCTTGGATGAGGAGGGCTACACCTTC.

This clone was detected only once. CDR3 in amino acids: CASSLFKTSGREQFF. CDR3 in DNA: TGTGCCAGCAGCTTATTCAAGACTAGCGGGAGGGAGCAGTTCTTC. V and J are TRBV7-8 and TRBJ2-1; 13 nucleotides match TRBD2. Germline V gene sequence: CDR1 SGHVS, CDR2 FQNEAQ. CDR3 length: 15 amino acids. Trimming at V came to 2 bases and at J to 10 bases, leaving 5 bases not matched to a gene.

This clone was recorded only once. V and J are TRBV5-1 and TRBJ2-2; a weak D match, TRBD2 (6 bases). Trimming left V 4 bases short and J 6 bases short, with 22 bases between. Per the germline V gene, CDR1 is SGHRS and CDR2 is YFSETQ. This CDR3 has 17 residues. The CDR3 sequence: CASSLARGGNSPGELFF. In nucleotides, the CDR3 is TGCGCCAGCAGCCTCGCTCGTGGGGGGAACTCGCCCGGGGAGCTGTTTTTT. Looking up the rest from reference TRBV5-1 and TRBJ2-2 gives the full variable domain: KAGVTQTPRYLIKTRGQQVTLSCSPISGHRSVSWYQQTPGQGLQFLFEYFSETQRNKGNFPGRFSGRQFSNSRSEMNVSTLELGDSALYLCASSLARGGNSPGELFFGEGSRLTVL.

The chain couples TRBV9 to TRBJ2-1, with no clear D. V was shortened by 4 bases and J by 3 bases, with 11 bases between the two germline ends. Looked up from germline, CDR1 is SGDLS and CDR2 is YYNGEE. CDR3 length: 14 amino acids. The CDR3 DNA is TGTGCCAGCAGCCCCCGGGTCGTCTACAATGAGCAGTTCTTC. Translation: CASSPRVVYNEQFF.

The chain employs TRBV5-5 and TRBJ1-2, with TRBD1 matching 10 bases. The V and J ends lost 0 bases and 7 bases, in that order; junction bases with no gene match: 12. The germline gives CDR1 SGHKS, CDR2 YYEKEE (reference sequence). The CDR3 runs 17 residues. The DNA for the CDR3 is TGTGCCAGCAGCTTGGAGGCCGGGACAGGGGCGCTGTTTGGCTACACCTTC. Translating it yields CASSLEAGTGALFGYTF.

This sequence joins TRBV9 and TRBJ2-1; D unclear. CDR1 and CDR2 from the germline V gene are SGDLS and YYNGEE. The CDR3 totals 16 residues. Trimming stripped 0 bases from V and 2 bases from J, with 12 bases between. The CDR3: CASSVAQRGTYNEQFF. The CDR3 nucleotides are TGTGCCAGCAGCGTAGCGCAGCGAGGCACCTACAATGAGCAGTTCTTC.

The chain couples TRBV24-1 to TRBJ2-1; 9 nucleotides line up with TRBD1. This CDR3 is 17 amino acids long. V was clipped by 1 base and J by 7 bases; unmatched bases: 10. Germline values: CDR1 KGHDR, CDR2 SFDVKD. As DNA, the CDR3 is TGTGCCACCAGTGATTTACCCGGAGGACAGGGGCTTAATGAGCAGTTCTTC. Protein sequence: CATSDLPGGQGLNEQFF.

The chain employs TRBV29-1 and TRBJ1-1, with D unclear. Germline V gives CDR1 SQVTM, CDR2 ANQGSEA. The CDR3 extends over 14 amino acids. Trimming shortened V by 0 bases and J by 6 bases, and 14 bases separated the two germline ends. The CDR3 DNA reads TGCAGCGTTGAAGATCTCGTTACGAGCGCTGAAGCTTTCTTT. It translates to CSVEDLVTSAEAFF.

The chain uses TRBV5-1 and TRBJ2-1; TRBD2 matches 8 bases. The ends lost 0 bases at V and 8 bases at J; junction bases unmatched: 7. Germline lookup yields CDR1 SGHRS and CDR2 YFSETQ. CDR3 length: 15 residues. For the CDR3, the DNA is TGCGCCAGCAGCTTGGCAGGGACTAGAATGGATGAGCAGTTCTTC. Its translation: CASSLAGTRMDEQFF. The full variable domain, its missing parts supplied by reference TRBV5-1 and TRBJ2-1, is KAGVTQTPRYLIKTRGQQVTLSCSPISGHRSVSWYQQTPGQGLQFLFEYFSETQRNKGNFPGRFSGRQFSNSRSEMNVSTLELGDSALYLCASSLAGTRMDEQFFGPGTRLTVL.

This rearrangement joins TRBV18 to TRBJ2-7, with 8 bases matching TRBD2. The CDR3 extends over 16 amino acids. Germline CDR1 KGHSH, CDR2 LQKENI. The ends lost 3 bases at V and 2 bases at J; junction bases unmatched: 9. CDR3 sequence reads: CASSPSRGGSTYEQYF. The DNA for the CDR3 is TGTGCCAGCTCACCTTCCCGCGGGGGGAGCACCTACGAGCAGTACTTC. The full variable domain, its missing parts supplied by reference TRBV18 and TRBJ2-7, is NAGVMQNPRHLVRRRGQEARLRCSPMKGHSHVYWYRQLPEEGLKFMVYLQKENIIDESGMPKERFSAEFPKEGPSILRIQQVVRGDSAAYFCASSPSRGGSTYEQYFGPGTRLTVT.

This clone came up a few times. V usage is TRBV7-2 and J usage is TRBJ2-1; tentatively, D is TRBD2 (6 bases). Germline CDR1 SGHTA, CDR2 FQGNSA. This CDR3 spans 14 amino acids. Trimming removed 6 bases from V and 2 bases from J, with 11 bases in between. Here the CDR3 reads CASSRDSTYNEQFF. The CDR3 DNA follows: TGTGCCAGCAGTCGGGACTCTACCTACAATGAGCAGTTCTTC.

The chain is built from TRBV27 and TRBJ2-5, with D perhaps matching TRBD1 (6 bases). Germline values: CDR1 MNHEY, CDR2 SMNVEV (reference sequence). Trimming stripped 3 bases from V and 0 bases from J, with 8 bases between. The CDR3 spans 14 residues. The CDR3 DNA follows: TGTGCCAGCAGTTTTCAGGGGTACCAAGAGACCCAGTACTTC. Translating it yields CASSFQGYQETQYF.

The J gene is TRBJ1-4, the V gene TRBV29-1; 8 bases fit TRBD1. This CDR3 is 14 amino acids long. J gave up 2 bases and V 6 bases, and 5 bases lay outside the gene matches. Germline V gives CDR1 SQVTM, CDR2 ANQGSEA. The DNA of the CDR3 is TGCAGCGTCAAAACAGGGGGTACTAATGAAAAACTGTTTTTT. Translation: CSVKTGGTNEKLFF. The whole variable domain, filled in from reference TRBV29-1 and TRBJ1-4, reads SAVISQKPSRDICQRGTSLTIQCQVDSQVTMMFWYRQQPGQSLTLIATANQGSEATYESGFVIDKFPISRPNLTFSTLTVSNMSPEDSSIYLCSVKTGGTNEKLFFGSGTQLSVL.

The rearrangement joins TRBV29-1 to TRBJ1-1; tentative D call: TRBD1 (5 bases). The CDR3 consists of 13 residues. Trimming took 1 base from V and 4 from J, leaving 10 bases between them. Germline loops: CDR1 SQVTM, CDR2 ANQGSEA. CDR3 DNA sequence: TGCAGCGTTGAAGGGGGCGGGGGCACTGAAGCTTTCTTT. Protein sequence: CSVEGGGGTEAFF.

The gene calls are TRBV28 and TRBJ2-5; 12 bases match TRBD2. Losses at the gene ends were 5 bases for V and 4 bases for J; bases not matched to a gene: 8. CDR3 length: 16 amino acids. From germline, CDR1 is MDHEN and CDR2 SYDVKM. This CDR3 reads CASSTRLAGVGETQYF. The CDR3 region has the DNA TGTGCCAGCAGTACCCGACTAGCGGGGGTAGGAGAGACCCAGTACTTC.

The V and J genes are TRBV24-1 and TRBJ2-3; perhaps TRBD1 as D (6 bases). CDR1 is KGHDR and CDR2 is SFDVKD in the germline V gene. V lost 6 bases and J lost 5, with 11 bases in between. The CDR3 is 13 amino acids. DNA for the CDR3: TGTGCCACCAGTCGCCAGGGGATAGATACGCAGTATTTT. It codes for CATSRQGIDTQYF.